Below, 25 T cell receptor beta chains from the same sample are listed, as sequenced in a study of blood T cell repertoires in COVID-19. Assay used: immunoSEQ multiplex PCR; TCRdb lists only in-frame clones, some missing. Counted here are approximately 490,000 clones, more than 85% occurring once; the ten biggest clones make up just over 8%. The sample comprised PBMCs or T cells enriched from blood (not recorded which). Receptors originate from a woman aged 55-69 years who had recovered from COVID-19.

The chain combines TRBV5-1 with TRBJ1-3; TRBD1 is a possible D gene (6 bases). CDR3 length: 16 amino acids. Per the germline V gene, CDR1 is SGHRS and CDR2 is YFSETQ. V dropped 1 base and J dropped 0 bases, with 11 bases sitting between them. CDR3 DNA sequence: TGCGCCAGCAGCTTGCGGGCACAGGGCTCTGGAAACACCATATATTTT. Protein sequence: CASSLRAQGSGNTIYF.

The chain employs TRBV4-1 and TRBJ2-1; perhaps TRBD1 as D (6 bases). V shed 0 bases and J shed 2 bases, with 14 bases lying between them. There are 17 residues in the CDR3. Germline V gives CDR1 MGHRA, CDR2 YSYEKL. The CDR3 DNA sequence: TGCGCCAGCAGCCAAGATCATCGACAGGTTCCCTACAATGAGCAGTTCTTC. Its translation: CASSQDHRQVPYNEQFF.

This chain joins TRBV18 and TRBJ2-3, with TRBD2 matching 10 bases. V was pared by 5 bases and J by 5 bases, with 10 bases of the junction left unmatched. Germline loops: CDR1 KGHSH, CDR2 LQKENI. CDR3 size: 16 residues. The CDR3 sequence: CASSSASGGRGDTQYF. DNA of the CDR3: TGTGCCAGCTCATCCGCTAGCGGGGGCCGGGGAGATACGCAGTATTTT.

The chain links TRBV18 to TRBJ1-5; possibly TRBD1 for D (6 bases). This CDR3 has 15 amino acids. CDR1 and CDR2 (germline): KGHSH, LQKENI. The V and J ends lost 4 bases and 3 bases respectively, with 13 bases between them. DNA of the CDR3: TGTGCCAGCTCACAAAAGACAGGCTCCAATCAGCCCCAGCATTTT. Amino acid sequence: CASSQKTGSNQPQHF.

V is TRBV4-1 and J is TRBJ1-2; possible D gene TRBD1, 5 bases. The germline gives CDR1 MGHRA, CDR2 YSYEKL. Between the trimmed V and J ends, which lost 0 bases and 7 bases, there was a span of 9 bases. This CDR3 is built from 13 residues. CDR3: CASSQDQGFGYTF. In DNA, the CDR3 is TGCGCCAGCAGCCAAGACCAGGGATTTGGCTACACCTTC.

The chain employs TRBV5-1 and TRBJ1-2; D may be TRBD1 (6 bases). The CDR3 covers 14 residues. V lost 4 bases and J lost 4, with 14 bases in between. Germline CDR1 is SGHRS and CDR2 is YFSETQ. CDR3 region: CASSLNRDIYGYTF. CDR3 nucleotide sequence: TGCGCCAGCAGCCTGAACAGGGATATCTATGGCTACACCTTC.

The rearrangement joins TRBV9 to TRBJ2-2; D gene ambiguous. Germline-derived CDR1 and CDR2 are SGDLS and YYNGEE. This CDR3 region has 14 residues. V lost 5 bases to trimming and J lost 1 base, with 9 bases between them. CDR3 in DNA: TGTGCCAGCAGACTTGAGATGAACACCGGGGAGCTGTTTTTT. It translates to CASRLEMNTGELFF.

The chain's CDR3 is CASSLAPDYGYTF. The CDR3 nucleotides are TGCGCCAGCAGCTTGGCCCCAGACTATGGCTACACCTTC. This sequence joins TRBV5-1 and TRBJ1-2, with D unclear. The CDR3 consists of 13 residues. The V gene lost 0 bases and the J gene lost 3 bases, with 6 bases spanning the gap. CDR1 and CDR2 (germline): SGHRS, YFSETQ. Variable domain in full (rest from reference TRBV5-1 and TRBJ1-2): KAGVTQTPRYLIKTRGQQVTLSCSPISGHRSVSWYQQTPGQGLQFLFEYFSETQRNKGNFPGRFSGRQFSNSRSEMNVSTLELGDSALYLCASSLAPDYGYTFGSGTRLTVV.

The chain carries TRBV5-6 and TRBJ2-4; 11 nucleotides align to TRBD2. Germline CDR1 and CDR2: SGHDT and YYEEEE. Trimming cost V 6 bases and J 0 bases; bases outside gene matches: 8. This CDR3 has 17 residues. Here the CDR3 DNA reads TGTGCCAGCACCCTACTTAGCGGGGGGGTAGCCAAAAACATTCAGTACTTC. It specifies CASTLLSGGVAKNIQYF.

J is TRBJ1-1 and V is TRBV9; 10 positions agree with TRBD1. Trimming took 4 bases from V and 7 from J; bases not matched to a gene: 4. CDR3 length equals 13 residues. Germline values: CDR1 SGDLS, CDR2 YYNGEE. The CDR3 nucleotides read TGTGCCAGCAGCCCAAGGACAGGGGGTGAAGCTTTCTTT. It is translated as CASSPRTGGEAFF.

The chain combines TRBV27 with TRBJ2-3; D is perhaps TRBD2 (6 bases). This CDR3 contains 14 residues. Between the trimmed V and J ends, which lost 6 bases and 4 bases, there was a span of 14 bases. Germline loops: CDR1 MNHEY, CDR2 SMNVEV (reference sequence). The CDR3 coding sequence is TGTGCCAGCAGACTGACTAGAGGGGCAGATACGCAGTATTTT. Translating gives CASRLTRGADTQYF.

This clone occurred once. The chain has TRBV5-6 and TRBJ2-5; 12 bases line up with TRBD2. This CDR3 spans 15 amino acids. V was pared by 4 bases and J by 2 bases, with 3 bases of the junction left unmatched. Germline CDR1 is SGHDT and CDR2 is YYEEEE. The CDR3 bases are TGTGCCAGCAGCCACCTAGCGGGGGGGCAAGAGACCCAGTACTTC. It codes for CASSHLAGGQETQYF.

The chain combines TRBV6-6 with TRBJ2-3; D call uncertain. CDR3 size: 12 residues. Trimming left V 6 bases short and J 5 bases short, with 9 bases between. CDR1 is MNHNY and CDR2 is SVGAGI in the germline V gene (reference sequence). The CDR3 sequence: CASRHLLDTQYF. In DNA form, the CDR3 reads TGTGCCAGCAGACACCTGCTAGATACGCAGTATTTT.

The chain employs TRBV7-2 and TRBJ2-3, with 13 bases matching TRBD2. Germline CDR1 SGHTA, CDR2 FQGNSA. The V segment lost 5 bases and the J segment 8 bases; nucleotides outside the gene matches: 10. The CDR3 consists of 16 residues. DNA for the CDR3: TGTGCCAGCAGCCCCCGCGGGGGGACTAGCGGGGCTACGCAGTATTTT. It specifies CASSPRGGTSGATQYF. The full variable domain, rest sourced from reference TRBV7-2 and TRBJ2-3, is GAGVSQSPSNKVTEKGKDVELRCDPISGHTALYWYRQSLGQGLEFLIYFQGNSAPDKSGLPSDRFSAERTGGSVSTLTIQRTQQEDSAVYLCASSPRGGTSGATQYFGPGTRLTVL.

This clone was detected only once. CDR3 amino acids: CAWSVQNRNYGYTF. CDR3 nucleotide sequence: TGTGCCTGGAGCGTACAGAACCGTAACTATGGCTACACCTTC. J is TRBJ1-2 and V is TRBV30; D gene uncertain. V lost 3 bases and J 1 base, leaving 12 bases between the germline ends. There are 14 residues in the CDR3. Germline loops: CDR1 GTSNPN, CDR2 SVGIG (reference sequence).

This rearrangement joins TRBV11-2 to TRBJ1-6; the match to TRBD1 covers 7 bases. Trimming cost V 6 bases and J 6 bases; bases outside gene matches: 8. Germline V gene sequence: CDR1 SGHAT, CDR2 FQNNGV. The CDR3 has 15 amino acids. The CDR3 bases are TGTGCCAGCAGATACGCCGGGACAGCTAATTCACCCCTCCACTTT. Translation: CASRYAGTANSPLHF.

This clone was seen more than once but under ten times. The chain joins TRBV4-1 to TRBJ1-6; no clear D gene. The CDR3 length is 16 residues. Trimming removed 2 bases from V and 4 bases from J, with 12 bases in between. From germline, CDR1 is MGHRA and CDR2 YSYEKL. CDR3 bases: TGCGCCAGCAGCCAACAGCGCCTGTCATATAATTCACCCCTCCACTTT. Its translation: CASSQQRLSYNSPLHF.

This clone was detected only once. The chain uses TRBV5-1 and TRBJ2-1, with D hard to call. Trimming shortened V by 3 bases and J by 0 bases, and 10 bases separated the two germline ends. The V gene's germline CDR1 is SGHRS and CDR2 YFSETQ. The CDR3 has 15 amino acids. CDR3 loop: CASSSSTSSYNEQFF. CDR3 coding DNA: TGCGCCAGCAGCTCCTCTACGAGCTCCTACAATGAGCAGTTCTTC.

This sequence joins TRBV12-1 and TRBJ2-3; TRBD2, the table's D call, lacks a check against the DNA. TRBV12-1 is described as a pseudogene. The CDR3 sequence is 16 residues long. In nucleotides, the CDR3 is TGTGCCAGCACCTTCCCAGCGGGGCCTTGCACAGATACGCAGTATTTT. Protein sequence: CASTFPAGPCTDTQYF.

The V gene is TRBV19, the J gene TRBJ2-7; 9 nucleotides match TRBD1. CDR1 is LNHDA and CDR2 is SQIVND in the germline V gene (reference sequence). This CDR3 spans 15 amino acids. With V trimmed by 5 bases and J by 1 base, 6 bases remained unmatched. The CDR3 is CASSPGQGSSYEQYF. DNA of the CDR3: TGTGCCAGTAGTCCCGGACAGGGGAGTTCCTACGAGCAGTACTTC. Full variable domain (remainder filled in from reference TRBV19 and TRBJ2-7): DGGITQSPKYLFRKEGQNVTLSCEQNLNHDAMYWYRQDPGQGLRLIYYSQIVNDFQKGDIAEGYSVSREKKESFPLTVTSAQKNPTAFYLCASSPGQGSSYEQYFGPGTRLTVT.

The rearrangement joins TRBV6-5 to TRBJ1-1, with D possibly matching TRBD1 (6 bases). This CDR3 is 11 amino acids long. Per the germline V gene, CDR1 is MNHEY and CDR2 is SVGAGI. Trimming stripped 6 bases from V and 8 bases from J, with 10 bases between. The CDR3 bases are TGTGCCAGCAGGCCTCAGGGGGAAGCTTTCTTT. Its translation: CASRPQGEAFF.

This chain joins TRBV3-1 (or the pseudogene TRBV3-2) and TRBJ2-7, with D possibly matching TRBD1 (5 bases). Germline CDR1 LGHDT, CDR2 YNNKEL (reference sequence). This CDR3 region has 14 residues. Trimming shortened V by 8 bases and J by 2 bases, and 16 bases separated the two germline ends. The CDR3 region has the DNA TGTGCCAGCGCCTCAACAGGACAAACCTACGAGCAGTACTTC. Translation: CASASTGQTYEQYF.

This chain's CDR3 is CASTLTGTGYGYTF. CDR3 bases: TGTGCCAGTACCCTAACCGGGACAGGGTATGGCTACACCTTC. The chain uses TRBV19 and TRBJ1-2; TRBD1 matches at 9 bases. The germline CDR1 and CDR2 sequences are LNHDA and SQIVND (reference sequence). V lost 7 bases, J lost 5 bases, and 8 bases stayed unmatched. The CDR3 contains 14 residues.

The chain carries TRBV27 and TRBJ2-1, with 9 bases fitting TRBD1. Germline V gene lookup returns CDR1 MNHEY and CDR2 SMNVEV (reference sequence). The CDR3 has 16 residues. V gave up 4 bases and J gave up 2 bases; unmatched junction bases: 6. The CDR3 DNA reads TGTGCCAGCAGTTCCCTGACAGGGGGAACCTACAATGAGCAGTTCTTC. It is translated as CASSSLTGGTYNEQFF.

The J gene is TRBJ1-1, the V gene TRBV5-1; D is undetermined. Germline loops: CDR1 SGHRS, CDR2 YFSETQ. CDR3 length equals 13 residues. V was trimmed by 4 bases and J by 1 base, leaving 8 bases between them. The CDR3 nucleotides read TGCGCCAGCAGCGGATCAGGGAACACTGAAGCTTTCTTT. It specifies CASSGSGNTEAFF.